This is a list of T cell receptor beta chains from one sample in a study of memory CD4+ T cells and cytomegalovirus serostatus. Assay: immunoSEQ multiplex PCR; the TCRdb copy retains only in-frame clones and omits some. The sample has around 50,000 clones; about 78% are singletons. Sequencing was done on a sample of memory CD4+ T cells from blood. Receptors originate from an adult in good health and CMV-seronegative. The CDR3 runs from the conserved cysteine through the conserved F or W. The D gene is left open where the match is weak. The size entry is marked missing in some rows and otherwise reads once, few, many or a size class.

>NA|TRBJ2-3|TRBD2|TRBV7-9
CASSLASGIIDTQYF
TGTGCCAGCAGCTTGGCTAGCGGGATCATAGATACGCAGTATTTT
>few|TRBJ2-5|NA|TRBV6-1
CASSVQGLGETQYF
TGTGCCAGCAGTGTTCAGGGGTTGGGGGAGACCCAGTACTTC
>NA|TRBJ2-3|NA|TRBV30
CAWSEIAGRGENTDTQYF
TGTGCCTGGAGTGAAATAGCAGGGAGGGGGGAGAATACAGATACGCAGTATTTT
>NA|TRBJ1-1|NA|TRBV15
CATSRERGTEAFF
TGTGCCACCAGCAGAGAGCGAGGGACTGAAGCTTTCTTT
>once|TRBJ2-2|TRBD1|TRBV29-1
CSVDGQGASTGELFF
TGCAGCGTTGATGGACAGGGGGCATCCACCGGGGAGCTGTTTTTT
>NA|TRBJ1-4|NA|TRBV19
CASSMDPNGRPEKLFF
TGTGCCAGTAGTATGGACCCCAACGGGAGGCCTGAAAAACTGTTTTTT
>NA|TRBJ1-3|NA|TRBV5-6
CASSWYRSGNTIYF
TGTGCCAGCAGCTGGTACCGCTCTGGAAACACCATATATTTT
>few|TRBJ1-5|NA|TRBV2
CASSFAGGNQPQHF
TGTGCCAGCTCCTTCGCAGGGGGCAATCAGCCCCAGCATTTT
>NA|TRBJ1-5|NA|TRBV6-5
CASSYSATGKHQPQHF
TGTGCCAGCAGTTACTCCGCTACAGGGAAGCATCAGCCCCAGCATTTT
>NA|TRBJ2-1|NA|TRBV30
CAWSSSSYNEQFF
TGTGCCTGGTCGTCTAGCAGTTACAATGAGCAGTTCTTC
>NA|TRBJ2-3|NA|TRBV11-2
CASSSRRGPDTQYF
TGTGCCAGCAGCTCCCGACGAGGGCCGGATACGCAGTATTTT
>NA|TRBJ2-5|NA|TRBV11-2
CASSLAGRGEETQYF
TGTGCCAGCAGCTTAGCGGGGAGGGGGGAGGAGACCCAGTACTTC
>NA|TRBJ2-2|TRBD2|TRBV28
CASLRTSETGELFF
TGTGCCAGTTTACGTACTAGCGAGACCGGGGAGCTGTTTTTT